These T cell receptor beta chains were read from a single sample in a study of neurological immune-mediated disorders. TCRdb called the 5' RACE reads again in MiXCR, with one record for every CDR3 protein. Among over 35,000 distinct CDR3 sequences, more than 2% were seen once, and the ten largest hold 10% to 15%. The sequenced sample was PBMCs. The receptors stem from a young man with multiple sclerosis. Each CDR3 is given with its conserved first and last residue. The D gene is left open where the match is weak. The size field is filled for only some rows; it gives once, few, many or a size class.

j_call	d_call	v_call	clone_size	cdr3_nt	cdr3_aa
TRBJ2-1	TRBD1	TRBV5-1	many	TGCGCCAGCAGCTGTGACCGGGACAGGACTTGTAATGAGCAGTTCTTC	CASSCDRDRTCNEQFF
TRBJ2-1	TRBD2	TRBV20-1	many	TGCAGTGCTAGAGGAGCGGGGGCCATCAAGGATGAGCAGTTCTTC	CSARGAGAIKDEQFF
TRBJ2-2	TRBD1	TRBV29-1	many	TGCAGCGTAGGGGGCAAGAACACCGGGGAGCTGTTTTTT	CSVGGKNTGELFF
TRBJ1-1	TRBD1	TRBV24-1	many	TGTGCCACCAGTTACAACCACAGGGGACGCCCCCTGAACACTGAAGCTTTCTTT	CATSYNHRGRPLNTEAFF
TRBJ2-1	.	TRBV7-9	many	TGTGCCAGCAGCTTATCAAAGGATGAGCAGTTCTTC	CASSLSKDEQFF
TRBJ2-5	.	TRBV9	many	TGTGCCAGCAGCGTATTGGGGGGCAAAGTACAAGAGACCCAGTACTTC	CASSVLGGKVQETQYF
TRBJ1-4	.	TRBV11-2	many	TGTGCCAGCAGCCTACAGGGCCCTAATGAAAAACTGTTTTTT	CASSLQGPNEKLFF
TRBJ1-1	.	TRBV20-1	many	TGCAGTAACAAGAAGGCTGCGAGCACTGAAGCTTTCTTT	CSNKKAASTEAFF
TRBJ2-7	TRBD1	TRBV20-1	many	TGCAGTGCTAGAGTTGACAGGGGGCTAGGGGAGCAGTACTTC	CSARVDRGLGEQYF
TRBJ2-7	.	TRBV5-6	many	TGTGCCAGCAGCGTCAGCTACGAGCAGTACTTC	CASSVSYEQYF
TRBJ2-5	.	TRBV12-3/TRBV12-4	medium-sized	TGTGCCAGCAGTTTCCGTGGGGGAGAAACCCAGTACTTC	CASSFRGGETQYF
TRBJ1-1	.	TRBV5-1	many	TGCGCCAGCAGCTTGGATACAGGGAACACTGAAGCTTTCTTT	CASSLDTGNTEAFF
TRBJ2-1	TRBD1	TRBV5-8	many	TGTGCCAGCAGCACGACAGGGGTACCTTACAATGAGCAGTTCTTC	CASSTTGVPYNEQFF
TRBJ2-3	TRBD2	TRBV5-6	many	TGTGCCAGCAGTCCAAATCCGGGACTAGCGGTCTCTAGCACAGATACGCAGTATTTT	CASSPNPGLAVSSTDTQYF
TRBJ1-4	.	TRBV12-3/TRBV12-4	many	TGTGCCAGCGGATTTAAAGTTAATGAAAAACTGTTTTTT	CASGFKVNEKLFF
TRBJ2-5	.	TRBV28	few	TGTGCCAGCAGTTTAATCCCCGACGGGACACAAGAGACCCAGTACTTC	CASSLIPDGTQETQYF
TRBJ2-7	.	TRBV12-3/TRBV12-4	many	TGTGCCAGCAGTTTAGGGCCCGAGCAGTACTTC	CASSLGPEQYF
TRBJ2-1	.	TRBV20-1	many	TGCAGTGCTAGCCGCGGGGTAGACTACAATGAGCAGTTCTTC	CSASRGVDYNEQFF
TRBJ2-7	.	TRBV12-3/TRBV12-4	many	TGTGCCAGCAGCTTAGAGGCTGGCGAGCAGTACTTC	CASSLEAGEQYF
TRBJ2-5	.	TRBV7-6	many	TGTGCCAGCAGCTCCGTGGAGACCCAGTACTTC	CASSSVETQYF
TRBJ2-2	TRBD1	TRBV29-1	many	TGCAGCGTTGCAGGGACAGGGTTCGTCGGGGAGCTGTTTTTT	CSVAGTGFVGELFF
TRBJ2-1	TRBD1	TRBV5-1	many	TGCGCCAGCAGATCCGGGACAGGGGCACCTAATGAGCAGTTCTTC	CASRSGTGAPNEQFF
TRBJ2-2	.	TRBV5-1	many	TGCGCCAGCAGCTCACGTACAGCGAACACCGGGGAGCTGTTTTTT	CASSSRTANTGELFF
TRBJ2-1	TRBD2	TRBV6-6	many	TGTGCCAGCAGACCTTGGACTAGCGGGGACTACAATGAGCAGTTCTTC	CASRPWTSGDYNEQFF
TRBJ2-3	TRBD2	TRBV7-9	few	TGTGCCAGCAGCTTTGACCTAGCGGGGGGGCATGATACGCAGTATTTT	CASSFDLAGGHDTQYF
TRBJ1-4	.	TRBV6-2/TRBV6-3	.	TGTGCCAGCAGAAAGGGACAAGAGAATGAAAAACTGTTTTTT	CASRKGQENEKLFF
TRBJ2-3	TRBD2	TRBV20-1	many	TGCAGTGCCACGTCTAGGCGGGAGAGCACAGATACGCAGTATTTT	CSATSRRESTDTQYF
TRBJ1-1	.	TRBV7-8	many	TGTGCCAGCAGCTTAGCAGGCGGGCGGGTCACTGAAGCTTTCTTT	CASSLAGGRVTEAFF
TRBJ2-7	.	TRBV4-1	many	TGCGCCAGCAGCCAAGACCCGGGACGGAGTTCCTACGAGCAGTACTTC	CASSQDPGRSSYEQYF
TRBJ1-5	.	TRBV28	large	TGTGCCAGCAGTCTCACCAGGGGAGATGGCAATCAGCCCCAGCATTTT	CASSLTRGDGNQPQHF
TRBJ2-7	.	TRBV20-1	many	TGCAGTGCTAACGAGGCGAGGGGTCGCCTTAACCTGGGCGAGCAGTACTTC	CSANEARGRLNLGEQYF
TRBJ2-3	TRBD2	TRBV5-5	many	TGTGCCAGCAGCTTGTGGCTAGCGGGCACAGATACGCAGTATTTT	CASSLWLAGTDTQYF
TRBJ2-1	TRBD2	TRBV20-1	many	TGCAGTGCTAGAGCAATGGGACTAGCGGGGGGGCAATCCTCCTACAATGAGCAGTTCTTC	CSARAMGLAGGQSSYNEQFF
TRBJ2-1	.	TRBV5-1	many	TGCGCCAGCAGCTTGTCCAGGGGAAATGAGCAGTTCTTC	CASSLSRGNEQFF
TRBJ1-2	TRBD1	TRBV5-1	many	TGCGCCAGCAGCCTATCCGGGACAGCTATAACGGGCTTCGGTGGCTACACCTTC	CASSLSGTAITGFGGYTF
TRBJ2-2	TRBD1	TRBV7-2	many	TGTGCCAGCAGCCCCGTCCCGACAGGGTTCGGGGAGCTGTTTTTT	CASSPVPTGFGELFF
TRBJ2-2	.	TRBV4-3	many	TGCGCCAGCAGCCAAGATACTAGAAGGCCCGGGGAGCTGTTTTTT	CASSQDTRRPGELFF
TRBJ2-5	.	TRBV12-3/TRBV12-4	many	TGTGCCAGCAGTTTGGAGGGAGGCGCCGCCGAGACCCAGTACTTC	CASSLEGGAAETQYF
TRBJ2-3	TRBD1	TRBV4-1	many	TGCGCCAGCAGCCAAGATCTAACAGGGGGCATGGATACGCAGTATTTT	CASSQDLTGGMDTQYF
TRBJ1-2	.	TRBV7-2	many	TGTGCCAGCAGCTTATCCTACCGCGACGGCTACACCTTC	CASSLSYRDGYTF
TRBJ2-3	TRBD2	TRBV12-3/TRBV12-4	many	TGTGCCAGCTGCGGGGGGCCTAGCACAGATACGCAGTATTTT	CASCGGPSTDTQYF
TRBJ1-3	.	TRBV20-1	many	TGCAGTGCTAGTAGGAGAAACACCATATATTTT	CSASRRNTIYF
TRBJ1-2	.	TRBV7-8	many	TGTGCCAGCAGCTTAGGAAAAGTACTCTATGGCTACACCTTC	CASSLGKVLYGYTF
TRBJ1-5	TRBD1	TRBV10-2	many	TGCGCCAGCAGTGAAGGAGACAGGGGGGGTCAGCCCCAGCATTTT	CASSEGDRGGQPQHF
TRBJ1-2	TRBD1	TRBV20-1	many	TGCAGTGCTGACTCGGACAGGGGAAACTATGGCTACACCTTC	CSADSDRGNYGYTF